What follows describes a single T cell receptor (beta chain). The data originate from a study of cytomegalovirus exposure and HLA in healthy donors. Trimming took 5 bases from V and 6 from J; bases not matched to a gene: 8. CDR1 is MNHNY, CDR2 SVGAGI, per germline (reference sequence). This CDR3 spans 14 amino acids. PCR primers comprised 60 Vbeta and 13 Jbeta primers. Sequencing was performed with immunoSEQ multiplex PCR; in TCRdb, only in-frame clones are kept and a portion is missing. The table has about 130,000 clones, approximately 84% seen once; the top ten hold about 3.9%. This rearrangement joins TRBV6-6 to TRBJ2-7; 9 bases align to TRBD1. The specimen was PBMCs. This TCR came from a man younger than 30 in good health and CMV-seropositive. CDR3 loop: CASSPLDRGSEQYF. The CDR3 DNA follows: TGTGCCAGCAGTCCCCTGGACAGGGGTAGCGAGCAGTACTTC.